Below, 9 T cell receptor beta chains from the same sample are listed, as sequenced in a study of CD8+ T cells in alopecia areata. cDNA prepared by RNA extraction and subsequent reverse transcription served as the template for sequencing. Profiled with immunoSEQ multiplex PCR; TCRdb holds only in-frame clones, not every one. The sample contains over 150,000 clones, approximately 62% of which appear only once. The source material was CD4+ T cells sorted from blood, sampled at week 0. These TCRs come from a human donor with alopecia areata.

This chain joins TRBV10-3 and TRBJ2-2; 8 bases map to TRBD1. V shed 2 bases and J 1 base; nucleotides not matched to a gene: 0. This CDR3 is built from 15 residues. Germline CDR1 is ENHRY and CDR2 is SYGVKD. The CDR3 bases are TGTGCCATCAGTGAGGGACAGGGGAACACCGGGGAGCTGTTTTTT. Its protein is CAISEGQGNTGELFF.

The V gene is TRBV30, the J gene TRBJ1-5; perhaps TRBD1 as D (6 bases). This CDR3 contains 13 residues. V lost 2 bases, J lost 8 bases, and 13 bases lay in between. CDR1 is GTSNPN and CDR2 is SVGIG in the germline V gene (reference sequence). The CDR3 region is CAWSWGAGKPQHF. CDR3 nucleotide sequence: TGTGCCTGGAGTTGGGGGGCAGGTAAGCCCCAGCATTTT.

This sequence joins TRBV19 and TRBJ1-1; 8 nucleotides line up with TRBD1. V lost 4 bases, J lost 5 bases, and 6 bases stayed unmatched. Germline values: CDR1 LNHDA, CDR2 SQIVND (reference sequence). The CDR3 is 14 residues long. CDR3 in DNA: TGTGCCAGTAGTAGGACAGGGAGAACGACTGAAGCTTTCTTT. Protein product: CASSRTGRTTEAFF.

This clone came up a few times. This rearrangement joins TRBV15 to TRBJ1-1; no clear D. The CDR3 length is 13 residues. The germline V gene encodes CDR1 LNHNV and CDR2 YYDKDF (reference sequence). V lost 3 bases to trimming and J lost 10 bases, with 15 bases between them. Here the CDR3 DNA reads TGTGCCACCAGCAGCCCCTTATCGGAAGGAGCTTTCTTT. This translates into CATSSPLSEGAFF.

The J gene is TRBJ2-7, the V gene TRBV18, with TRBD1 matching over 7 bases. J was trimmed by 0 bases and V by 5 bases; bases with no gene match: 4. The CDR3 has 14 residues. Germline values: CDR1 KGHSH, CDR2 LQKENI. The CDR3 sequence is CASSADRSSYEQYF. In DNA, the CDR3 is TGTGCCAGCTCAGCGGACAGGAGCTCCTACGAGCAGTACTTC.

The chain joins TRBV5-1 to TRBJ2-1; 7 nucleotides line up with TRBD2. V was clipped by 3 bases and J by 4 bases; unmatched bases: 7. The CDR3 sequence is 15 residues long. CDR1 is SGHRS and CDR2 is YFSETQ in the germline V gene. The CDR3 protein is CASSSGGGSYNEQFF. The DNA of the CDR3 is TGCGCCAGCAGCTCCGGCGGGGGATCTTACAATGAGCAGTTCTTC.

This clone occurred a few times. The V gene is TRBV6-5, the J gene TRBJ2-6; the D is unclear. Germline V lookup: CDR1 MNHEY, CDR2 SVGAGI. CDR3 length: 15 residues. Deletions cut 6 bases from V and 0 bases from J, with 9 bases between. The CDR3 is CASSSLSSGANVLTF. In DNA, the CDR3 is TGTGCCAGCAGCTCCCTCAGCTCTGGGGCCAACGTCCTGACTTTC.

The chain carries TRBV25-1 and TRBJ1-1; 7 bases are shared with TRBD1. The CDR3 extends over 15 amino acids. Germline V CDR1 and CDR2: MGHDK, SYGVNS. After removal of 1 base from V and 7 bases from J, the junction contained 9 bases not matched to a gene. The CDR3 DNA reads as TGTGCCAGCAGTGAATTGGCACGGGACAGAGATGAAGCTTTCTTT. It translates to CASSELARDRDEAFF.

This chain connects TRBV14 to TRBJ2-6; 7 bases match TRBD1. Germline values: CDR1 SGHDN, CDR2 FVKESK. The CDR3 contains 17 residues. V trimming: 0 bases; J trimming: 2 bases; junction bases outside the gene matches: 4. DNA of the CDR3: TGTGCCAGCAGCCAAGAGGCAACAGGGGCTGGGGCCAACGTCCTGACTTTC. This encodes CASSQEATGAGANVLTF.